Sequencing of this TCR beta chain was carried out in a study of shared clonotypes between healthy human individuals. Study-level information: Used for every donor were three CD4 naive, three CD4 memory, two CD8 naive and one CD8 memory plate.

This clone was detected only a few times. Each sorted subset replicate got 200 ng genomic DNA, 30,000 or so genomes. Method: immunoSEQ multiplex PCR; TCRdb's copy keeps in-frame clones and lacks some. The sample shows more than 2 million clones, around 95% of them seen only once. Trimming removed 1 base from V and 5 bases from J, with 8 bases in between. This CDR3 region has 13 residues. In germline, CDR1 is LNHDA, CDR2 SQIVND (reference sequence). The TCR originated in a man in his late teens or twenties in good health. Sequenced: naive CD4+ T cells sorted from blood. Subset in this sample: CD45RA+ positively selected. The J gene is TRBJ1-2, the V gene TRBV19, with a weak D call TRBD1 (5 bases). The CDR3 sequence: CASSIGREYGYTF. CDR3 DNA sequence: TGTGCCAGTAGTATAGGCAGGGAGTATGGCTACACCTTC.